This T cell receptor (beta chain) is drawn from a study of T cell responses to AZD1222 COVID-19 vaccine. Trimming stripped 1 base from V and 1 base from J, with 7 bases between. Germline CDR1 is ENHRY and CDR2 is SYGVKD. The CDR3 is 14 residues long. Some clones are missing from TCRdb's copy, which holds only in-frame ones; the method was immunoSEQ multiplex PCR. The sample has about 100,000 clones, roughly 89% seen once. The chain is built from TRBV10-3 and TRBJ1-1, with D unclear. The sequenced sample was peripheral blood, obtained on day 0 of MenACWY control vaccination. The clonotype was recovered from an adult in good health. The CDR3 DNA follows: TGTGCCATCAGTGAGTTTCGGGGGAACACTGAAGCTTTCTTT. Translated, it gives CAISEFRGNTEAFF.